Following are 7 T cell receptor beta chains from one sample sequenced in a study of Ad26.COV2.S vaccination and SARS-CoV-2 variants. Profiled with immunoSEQ multiplex PCR; TCRdb holds only in-frame clones, not every one. Among some 300,000 clones listed, just over 85% were seen once. Treatment noted: approximately 18 received Ad26.COV2.S at low or high dose, single or two shots; roughly 5 received placebo; per-sample allocation not given. Repertoires come from day 63 after the first vaccine or placebo injection. Sequenced material: peripheral blood, taken in a trial of Ad26.COV2.S vaccine versus placebo. These TCRs come from a person between 18 and 65 years old who received the Ad26.COV2.S COVID-19 vaccine or a placebo.

This chain uses TRBV11-2 with TRBJ2-7, with 9 positions matching TRBD2. The CDR3 spans 13 residues. Per the germline V gene, CDR1 is SGHAT and CDR2 is FQNNGV. The V and J ends lost 0 bases and 7 bases, in that order; junction bases with no gene match: 1. Here the CDR3 reads CASSLEAGGEQYF. CDR3 sequence (DNA): TGTGCCAGCAGCTTAGAGGCGGGGGGGGAGCAGTACTTC.

This clone was found once. CDR3 amino acids: CASSPLRAQNTEAFF. CDR3 DNA sequence: TGTGCCAGCTCACCATTGAGGGCCCAGAACACTGAAGCTTTCTTT. V is TRBV18 and J is TRBJ1-1; no clear D. Between the trimmed V and J ends, which lost 2 bases and 1 base, there was a span of 11 bases. The CDR3 is 15 amino acids. CDR1 is KGHSH, CDR2 LQKENI, per germline.

V usage is TRBV7-2 and J usage is TRBJ1-4; no clear D gene. Germline V CDR1 and CDR2: SGHTA, FQGNSA. There are 16 residues in the CDR3. Trimming removed 3 bases at V and 3 bases at J, with 14 bases between. The CDR3 is CASSFSGSGANEKLFF. CDR3 sequence (DNA): TGTGCCAGCAGCTTTTCCGGGTCGGGAGCTAATGAAAAACTGTTTTTT.

The chain combines TRBV3-1 (or the pseudogene TRBV3-2) with TRBJ1-6, with D tentatively TRBD1 (6 bases). Deletions cut 4 bases from V and 7 bases from J, with 17 bases between. The length of the CDR3 is 16 residues. Per the germline V gene, CDR1 is LGHDT and CDR2 is YNNKEL (reference sequence). The chain's CDR3 is CASSLGGRGLNSPLHF. CDR3 nucleotide sequence: TGTGCCAGCAGCCTAGGGGGGCGGGGACTGAATTCACCCCTCCACTTT.

The chain joins TRBV28 to TRBJ1-2; 8 bases line up with TRBD1. The germline V gene has CDR1 MDHEN and CDR2 SYDVKM. The CDR3 is 16 amino acids. The V gene end was trimmed by 0 bases and the J gene end by 8 bases; junction bases not matched to a gene: 11. CDR3: CASSLWAGGLPQGYTF. CDR3 bases: TGTGCCAGCAGTTTATGGGCAGGGGGCCTCCCGCAGGGCTACACCTTC.

The chain has TRBV6-4 and TRBJ1-2; D is ambiguous. The CDR3 consists of 11 residues. Per germline, CDR1 MRHNA and CDR2 SNTAGT. Between the trimmed V and J ends, which lost 0 bases and 5 bases, there was a span of 1 base. This CDR3 is CASSDSYGYTF. DNA for the CDR3: TGTGCCAGCAGTGACTCTTATGGCTACACCTTC.

A note on this clone: The same CDR3 arises from other DNA sequences in this sample as well. The chain joins TRBV5-1 to TRBJ1-1, with a weak D call TRBD1 (5 bases). CDR1 is SGHRS and CDR2 is YFSETQ in the germline V gene. The CDR3 length is 14 residues. The ends were cut back, 0 bases at V and 0 bases at J, with 6 bases in the middle. CDR3 protein: CASSLDRMNTEAFF. For the CDR3, the DNA is TGCGCCAGCAGCTTGGACAGGATGAACACTGAAGCTTTCTTT. The variable domain in full, with the rest retrieved from reference TRBV5-1 and TRBJ1-1, is KAGVTQTPRYLIKTRGQQVTLSCSPISGHRSVSWYQQTPGQGLQFLFEYFSETQRNKGNFPGRFSGRQFSNSRSEMNVSTLELGDSALYLCASSLDRMNTEAFFGQGTRLTVV.